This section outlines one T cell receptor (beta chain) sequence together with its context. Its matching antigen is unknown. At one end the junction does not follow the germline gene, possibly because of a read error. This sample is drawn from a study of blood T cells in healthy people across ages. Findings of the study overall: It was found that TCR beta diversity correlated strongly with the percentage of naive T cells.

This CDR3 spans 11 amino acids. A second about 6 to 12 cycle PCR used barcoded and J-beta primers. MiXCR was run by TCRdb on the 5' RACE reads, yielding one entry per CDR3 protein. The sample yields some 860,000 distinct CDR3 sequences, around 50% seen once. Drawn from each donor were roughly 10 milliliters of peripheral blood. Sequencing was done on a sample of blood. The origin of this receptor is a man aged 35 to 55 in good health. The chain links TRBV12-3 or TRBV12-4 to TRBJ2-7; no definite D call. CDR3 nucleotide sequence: TGTGCCAGCAGTATCGGGTACGAGCTGTACTTC. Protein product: CASSIGYELYF.